This T cell receptor beta chain was documented in a study of cytomegalovirus exposure and HLA in healthy donors. Study details: Samples from HLA-typed donors yielded approximately 80 million unique TCRs in an early data release. Broader study findings: A later analysis reportedly found that, within productive TCRs, an Asian-associated ancestry cluster had fewer N-insertions than the mean observed across the roughly 630 donors. In a later analysis, parvovirus B19, influenza, CMV and Epstein-Barr virus appeared linked to several top co-occurrence clusters.

Germline-derived CDR1 and CDR2 are SEHNR and FQNEAQ (reference sequence). CDR3 length: 14 residues. V was cut by 1 base and J by 8 bases, with 11 bases left in between. PCR was performed using 60 Vbeta and 13 Jbeta primers. Libraries were prepared by immunoSEQ multiplex PCR; TCRdb keeps only in-frame clonotypes and omits some of them. The table records 95,000 to 100,000 clones, around 77% of them present only once. Note on this clone: The target antigen is unknown.

This chain uses TRBV7-9 with TRBJ1-4; tentatively, D is TRBD1 (5 bases). Material: PBMCs. This TCR was recovered from a female donor in good health and CMV-seronegative. The CDR3 here is CASSLGRGNEKLFF. The CDR3 DNA reads as TGTGCCAGCAGCTTAGGTCGGGGGAACGAAAAACTGTTTTTT.